This T cell receptor (beta chain) was obtained from a study of control samples from healthy donors and cancer patients. The repertoire was sequenced with immunoSEQ multiplex PCR; TCRdb's copy has only in-frame clones and lacks some. The repertoire includes some 130,000 clones, roughly 90% of them detected once, and around 5.8% sits in the top ten. CDR1 is ENHRY, CDR2 SYGVKD, per germline. The CDR3 spans 13 residues. The V gene end was trimmed by 11 bases and the J gene end by 1 base; junction bases not matched to a gene: 7. In this sample, this clone turned up once. The source material was blood. The TCR comes from a man aged 18 to 29 in good health. The chain is built from TRBV10-3 and TRBJ1-1; 7 nucleotides match TRBD1. The DNA of the CDR3 is TGTGCCGTACGACAGGGAGGGAACACTGAAGCTTTCTTT. Translated, it gives CAVRQGGNTEAFF.